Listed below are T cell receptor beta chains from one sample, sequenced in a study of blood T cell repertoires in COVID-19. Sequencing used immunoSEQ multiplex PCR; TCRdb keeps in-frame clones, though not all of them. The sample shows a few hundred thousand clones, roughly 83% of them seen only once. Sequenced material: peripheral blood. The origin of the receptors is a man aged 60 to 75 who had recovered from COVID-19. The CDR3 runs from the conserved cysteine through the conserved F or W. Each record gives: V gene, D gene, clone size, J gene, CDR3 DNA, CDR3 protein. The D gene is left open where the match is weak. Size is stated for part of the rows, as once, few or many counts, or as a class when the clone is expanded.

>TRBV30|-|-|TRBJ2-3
TGTGCCTGGAGTCCCGGGTCCCCTAGCACAGATACGCAGTATTTT
CAWSPGSPSTDTQYF
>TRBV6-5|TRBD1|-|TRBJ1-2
TGTGCCAGCACCGGGACAGGACTTTTTCTCTTC
CASTGTGLFLF
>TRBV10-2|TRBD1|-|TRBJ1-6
TGCGCCAGTGTAACGGGACAGAGGCCCAATTCACCCCTCCACTTT
CASVTGQRPNSPLHF
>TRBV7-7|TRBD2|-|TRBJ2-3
TGTGCTAGCAGCCCGACGGGGGGTTCAGATACGCAGTATTTT
CASSPTGGSDTQYF
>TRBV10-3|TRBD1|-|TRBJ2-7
TGTGCCATCACGGGGACAGGGCTGGAGCAGTACTTC
CAITGTGLEQYF
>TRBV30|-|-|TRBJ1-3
TGTGCCTGGAGCCCGACAGGACTTCGGAACACCATATATTTT
CAWSPTGLRNTIYF
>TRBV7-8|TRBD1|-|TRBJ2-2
TGTGCCAGCAGCCCTAAACCAGGGGGCTCGAACACCGGGGAGCTGTTTTTT
CASSPKPGGSNTGELFF
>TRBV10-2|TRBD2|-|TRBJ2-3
TGCGCCAGCAGTTCCGGGACTAGCGGCACAGATACGCAGTATTTT
CASSSGTSGTDTQYF
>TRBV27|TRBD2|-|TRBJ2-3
TGTGCCAGCAGTTTATCTAGCGGGGGACTCACAGATACGCAGTATTTT
CASSLSSGGLTDTQYF
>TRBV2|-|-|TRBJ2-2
TGTGCCAAAGAGACAGCCTCGAACACCGGGGAGCTGTTTTTT
CAKETASNTGELFF
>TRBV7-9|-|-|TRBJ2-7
TGTGCCAGCAGCTTAGGTGGGACAAGAATCTCCTACGAGCAGTACTTC
CASSLGGTRISYEQYF
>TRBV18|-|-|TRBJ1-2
TGTGCCAGCTCACCGGGCACCTCTTATGGCTACACCTTC
CASSPGTSYGYTF
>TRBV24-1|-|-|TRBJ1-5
TGTGCCACCAGTGATTCGCGTGGCAATCAGCCCCAGCATTTT
CATSDSRGNQPQHF
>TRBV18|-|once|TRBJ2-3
TGTGCCAGCTCACCAGTGAGCCGGAGTACGCAGTATTTT
CASSPVSRSTQYF
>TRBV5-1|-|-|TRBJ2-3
TGCGCCAGCAGCCCTGGTCAGCGGGCGAGCACAGATACGCAGTATTTT
CASSPGQRASTDTQYF
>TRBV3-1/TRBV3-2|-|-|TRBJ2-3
TGTGCCAGCAGCCAAGATCCCTCACGGGATACGCAGTATTTT
CASSQDPSRDTQYF
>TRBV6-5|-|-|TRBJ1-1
TGTGCCAGCAGTTACCTGAGGGCGACTGAAGCTTTCTTT
CASSYLRATEAFF
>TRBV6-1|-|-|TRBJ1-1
TGTGCCAGCAGTGAAGTAATTCGGAACACTGAAGCTTTCTTT
CASSEVIRNTEAFF
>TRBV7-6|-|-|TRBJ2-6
TGTGCCAGCAGCTTAGTTACGGGGAGCTCTGGGGCCAACGTCCTGACTTTC
CASSLVTGSSGANVLTF
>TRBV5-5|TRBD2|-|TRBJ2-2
TGTGCCAGCAGCGTTAGCGGGGGTGGAAACGCGAACACCGGGGAGCTGTTTTTT
CASSVSGGGNANTGELFF
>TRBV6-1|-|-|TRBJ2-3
TGTGCCAGCAGTGAAAGGGCAGGGCTGACAGATACGCAGTATTTT
CASSERAGLTDTQYF
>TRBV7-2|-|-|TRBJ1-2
TGTGCCAGCGGGGAATTAGGGTCAGGGTATGGCTACACCTTC
CASGELGSGYGYTF
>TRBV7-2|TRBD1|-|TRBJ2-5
TGTGCCAGCAGCGCCAACAGGGGACAAGAGACCCAGTACTTC
CASSANRGQETQYF
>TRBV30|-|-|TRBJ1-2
TGTGCCTGGAGTTCGATATCAGGCGTTTATGGCTACACCTTC
CAWSSISGVYGYTF
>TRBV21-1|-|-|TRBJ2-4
TGTGCCAGCAGCAGAGCAGCGGGAGCAAGCATAGGAGCCAAAAACATTCAGTACTTC
CASSRAAGASIGAKNIQYF
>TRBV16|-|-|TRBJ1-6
TGTGCCAGCAGCCAATCTTCAGGGAACAATTCACCCCTCCACTTT
CASSQSSGNNSPLHF
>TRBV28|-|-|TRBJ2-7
TGTGCCAGCAGTAGGGGGAGATACGAGCAGTACTTC
CASSRGRYEQYF
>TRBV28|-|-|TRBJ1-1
TGTGCCAGCAGTTTAAGGGCGGGGAACACTGAAGCTTTCTTT
CASSLRAGNTEAFF
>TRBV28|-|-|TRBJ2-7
TGTGCCAGTAGAACTTTGGGGCCCTCCTACGAGCAGTACTTC
CASRTLGPSYEQYF
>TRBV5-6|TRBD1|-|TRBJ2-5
TGTGCCAGCAGCCGGGACAGGGGGTTTACAGGAGAGACCCAGTACTTC
CASSRDRGFTGETQYF
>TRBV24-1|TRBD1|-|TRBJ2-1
TGTGCCACCAGTGCGACAGGGGGGTCCTACAATGAGCAGTTCTTC
CATSATGGSYNEQFF
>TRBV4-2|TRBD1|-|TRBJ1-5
TGTGCCAGCAGCCAGCGACAGGGGACTAGCAATCAGCCCCAGCATTTT
CASSQRQGTSNQPQHF
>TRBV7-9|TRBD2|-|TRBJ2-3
TGTGCCAGCAGCTCCAAGCGGAGGCTAGCGGGATCCACAGATACGCAGTATTTT
CASSSKRRLAGSTDTQYF
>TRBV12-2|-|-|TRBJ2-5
TGTGCAAGTCGCTTAGTCGGGGCAGGGGATTCTCAAGAGACCCAGTACTTC
CASRLVGAGDSQETQYF
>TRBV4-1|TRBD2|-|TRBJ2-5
TGCGCCAGCAGCCAAGATCTAGCGGTCACACGGACCCAGTACTTC
CASSQDLAVTRTQYF
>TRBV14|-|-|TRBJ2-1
TGTGCCAGCAGCCAAGAGGGGCTAATCCGCTCCTACAATGAGCAGTTCTTC
CASSQEGLIRSYNEQFF
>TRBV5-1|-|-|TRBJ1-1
TGCGCCAGCAGCGTCCAGGGGCCGAACACTGAAGCTTTCTTT
CASSVQGPNTEAFF
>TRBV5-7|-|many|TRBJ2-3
TGTGCCAGCCCTCCCCCCGGACAGTCCACAGATACGCAGTATTTT
CASPPPGQSTDTQYF
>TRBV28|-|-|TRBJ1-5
TGTGCCAGCACCCATTGGTTAAGGGGCGATCAGCCCCAGCATTTT
CASTHWLRGDQPQHF
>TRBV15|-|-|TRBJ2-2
TGTGCCACCAGCAGAGACACCGGAGGCGTCGGGGAGCTGTTTTTT
CATSRDTGGVGELFF
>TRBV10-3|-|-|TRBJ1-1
TGTGCCATCAGTGGTAGGTCGACACGGAACACTGAAGCTTTCTTT
CAISGRSTRNTEAFF